This T cell receptor (beta chain) emerged from a study of naive and memory T cell subsets. Study-wide findings and caveats: Expression changes during T cell differentiation may affect RNA-based TCR counts.

Germline V gene lookup returns CDR1 LGHDT and CDR2 YNNKEL (reference sequence). CDR3 size: 16 residues. The ends lost 4 bases at V and 4 bases at J; junction bases unmatched: 7. Both TRBC1 and TRBC2 were covered by a beta constant-region primer of two equimolar oligonucleotides. Four rounds of PCR amplified the ligated cDNA using nested alpha and beta constant-region primers plus SP2. TCRdb analysed the UMI-ligation and nested PCR reads with MiXCR anew, one entry per CDR3 protein. The data show some 83,000 distinct CDR3 sequences, with 9% to 9.5% seen just once and approximately 1.1% held by the top ten. As concerns this clonotype: Its antigen remains unidentified.

Sequenced material: naive CD8+ T cells from blood. This receptor was obtained from a human donor in good health. The J gene is TRBJ2-3, the V gene TRBV3-1; 11 nucleotides agree with TRBD2. The CDR3, as DNA: TGTGCCAGCAGCCCGTGGCTAGCGGGAGGATCAGATACGCAGTATTTT. As protein: CASSPWLAGGSDTQYF.